This T cell receptor (beta chain) was retrieved from a study of T-cell reconstitution after alpha-beta-depleted transplantation in children (dated by TCRdb to about 2016). For context, the study as a whole: The study quantitatively tracked T-cell immune reconstitution after TCRalphabeta/CD19-depleted allogeneic hematopoietic cell transplantation in children using TCR repertoire profiling. General conclusions and limits of the study: The high TCRbeta diversity at day 60 in some patients was ascribed to recipient T cells and intrathymic progenitors that had survived conditioning. The frequencies of hyperexpanded clones fell over the following months, and after one year, T-cell counts and TCRbeta diversity were mostly attributed to newly produced T cells. Apparently early alphabetaT-cell count recovery about two months after transplant reportedly relied on only several hundred rapidly expanded clones derived from non-depleted graft cells.

The V end loses 5 bases and the J end loses 5 bases, and a stretch of 15 bases separates them. CDR1 and CDR2, looked up from the germline V gene, are MGHRA and YSYEKL. The cysteine opens and the phenylalanine closes a CDR3 of 15 amino acids. Only the CDR3 part of the read is kept: 45 bases, read in frame from the first base. For this clonotype: Its antigen remains unidentified. No much larger clonotype is one base removed from it; base qualities were not supplied.

The library was built by means of PCR. TCRdb names Illumina HiSeq 2500 as the instrument used. To normalize quantification of the TCRbeta repertoire, the TCR libraries were built with molecular barcoding that relied on unique molecular identifiers. TCRdb's own reprocessing of the public reads used fastp at Q25 and MiXCR and kept productive beta chains. Identical CDR3 proteins give one entry, which carries the most common genes and DNA. Counted in this sample were 900,000 or so distinct CDR3 sequences; less than 20% of them appeared once. Of the sample, approximately 5% is held by the ten largest clones. The treatment or condition label, as the study defines it: allogeneic hematopoietic cell transplantation with graft depleted of TCRalphabeta T cells and CD19 B cells. The transplant recipients were children given TCRalphabeta/CD19-depleted allogeneic hematopoietic cell grafts.

The sequences come from PBMCs, mostly from graft donor cells, collected 360 days after TCRalphabeta/CD19-depleted stem cell transplant. The sequence links TRBV4-1 to TRBJ2-2, with the D gene tentatively TRBD1 or TRBD2, based on 5 matching bases in each. The source of this sequence is a male patient between 10 and 17 years old who had a stem cell transplant for acute lymphoblastic leukemia, so the T cells may come from the graft donor. CDR3 reads: CASSGWDDGTGELFF. DNA sequence: TGCGCCAGCAGCGGCTGGGACGACGGGACCGGGGAGCTGTTTTTT.